This is a list of T cell receptor beta chains from one sample in a study of T cells after yellow fever vaccination. TCRdb processed the 5' RACE reads anew with MiXCR; each CDR3 protein has one entry. The sample shows approximately 32,000 distinct CDR3 sequences, less than 8.5% of them seen only once. The material was PBMCs, either bulk or a sorted T-cell subset (CD4+, CD8+, memory, or dextramer-sorted; not recorded which), obtained on the day of the first yellow fever vaccination. Receptors originate from a man between 18 and 29 years old who received the YFV17D yellow fever vaccine. Each CDR3 is given without its conserved first and last residue.

J,V,CDR3
TRBJ2-7,TRBV29-1,SVMGQGGYEQY
TRBJ1-4,TRBV19,ASSSDRSEKLF
TRBJ1-6,TRBV4-1,ASSQDRGAHNSPLH
TRBJ1-2,TRBV18,ASSPDLYGYT
TRBJ1-1,TRBV18,ASSPISDTTEAF
TRBJ2-7,TRBV7-9,ASAPAGVGEQY
TRBJ1-2,TRBV5-4,ASSLGGQDYGYT
TRBJ2-5,TRBV7-2,ASSWTAGVGETQY
TRBJ2-3,TRBV6-5,ASSYRSWGTDTQY
TRBJ2-3,TRBV27,ASSRGTGSRDTQY
TRBJ1-1,TRBV24-1,ATSDPRVGTEAF
TRBJ1-1,TRBV29-1,SVEGMGWDTEAF
TRBJ1-2,TRBV5-1,ASSRQGANYGYT
TRBJ1-2,TRBV5-1,ASSLAGQTEGYT
TRBJ1-5,TRBV20-1,SASRSNQPQH
TRBJ2-3,TRBV29-1,SVPRTGGYTDTQY
TRBJ2-2,TRBV10-3,ATLGLTNTGELF
TRBJ1-1,TRBV5-1,ASIGSPGGEAF
TRBJ2-5,TRBV5-1,ASSPEDRWFETQY
TRBJ2-7,TRBV6-5,ASRDRLPHYEQY
TRBJ2-3,TRBV12-3/TRBV12-4,ASSFGVWGRGHGGRTDTQY
TRBJ1-1,TRBV10-2,AGNRGPNTEAF
TRBJ1-1,TRBV30,AWRFRRDTEAF
TRBJ2-7,TRBV12-3/TRBV12-4,ASSFSPYEQY
TRBJ1-6,TRBV19,ASSTRTYSPLH
TRBJ1-2,TRBV13,ASSPTPGQGTYGYT
TRBJ1-6,TRBV12-3/TRBV12-4,ASGGLRSPLH
TRBJ1-1,TRBV13,ASSLSGWGTEAF
TRBJ2-3,TRBV7-2,ATLRPGGTDTQY
TRBJ1-4,TRBV3-1,ASSHHDNEKLF
TRBJ2-5,TRBV10-3,AISERTSGEETQY
TRBJ2-1,TRBV5-1,ASSLGFDGNEQF
TRBJ1-6,TRBV7-2,ASSLYGSPLH
TRBJ2-1,TRBV7-2,ASSLVGGAYNEQF
TRBJ2-5,TRBV7-2,ASSSQGARETQY
TRBJ1-5,TRBV27,ASSFGQGNQPQH
TRBJ2-1,TRBV5-1,ASSRGPGGHTGLGNEQF
TRBJ2-7,TRBV20-1,SASTSGGAGFNEQY
TRBJ2-1,TRBV20-1,SAIPGQAYNEQF
TRBJ1-6,TRBV3-1,ASSQGPGTGQSPLH
TRBJ2-5,TRBV4-2,ASSQDLETQY
TRBJ2-5,TRBV18,ASSPRTQQETQY
TRBJ1-6,TRBV5-5,ASSFSPGNSPLH
TRBJ2-3,TRBV12-3/TRBV12-4,ASSLSGGAVDTQY
TRBJ2-3,TRBV5-5,ASSLASGGALTDTQY
TRBJ2-5,TRBV5-1,ASSSGSAQETQY
TRBJ1-6,TRBV7-9,ASSLEDTDSPLH
TRBJ2-1,TRBV5-4,ASSLSQGSYNEQF